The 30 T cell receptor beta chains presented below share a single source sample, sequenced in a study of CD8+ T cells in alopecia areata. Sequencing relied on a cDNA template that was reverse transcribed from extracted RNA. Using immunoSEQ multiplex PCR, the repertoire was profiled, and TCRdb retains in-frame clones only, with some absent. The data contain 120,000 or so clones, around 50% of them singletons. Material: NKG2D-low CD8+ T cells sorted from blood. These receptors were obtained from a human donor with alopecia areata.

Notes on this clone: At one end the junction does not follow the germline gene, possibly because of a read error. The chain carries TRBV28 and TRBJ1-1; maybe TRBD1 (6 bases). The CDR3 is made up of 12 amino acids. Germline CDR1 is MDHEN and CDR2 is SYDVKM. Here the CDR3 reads CAGRGRGTEAFF. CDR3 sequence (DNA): TGTGCCGGCAGGGGCCGTGGCACTGAAGCTTTCTTT.

CDR3 DNA sequence: TGTGCCAGCAGTGGGACAGATATCCACTTT. Translation gives CASSGTDIHF. The chain carries TRBV2 and TRBJ1-6, with D tentatively TRBD1 (6 bases). Germline CDR1 reads SNHLY; CDR2 reads FYNNEI. Trimming took off 4 bases at V and 17 bases at J, with 9 bases between the two ends. This CDR3 is built from 10 residues.

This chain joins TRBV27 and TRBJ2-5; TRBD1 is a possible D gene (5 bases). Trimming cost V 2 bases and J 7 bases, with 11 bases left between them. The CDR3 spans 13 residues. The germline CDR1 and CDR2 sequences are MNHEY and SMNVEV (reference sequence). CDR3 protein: CASSLRQSGTQYF. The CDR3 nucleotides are TGTGCCAGCAGTTTAAGACAGTCTGGGACCCAGTACTTC.

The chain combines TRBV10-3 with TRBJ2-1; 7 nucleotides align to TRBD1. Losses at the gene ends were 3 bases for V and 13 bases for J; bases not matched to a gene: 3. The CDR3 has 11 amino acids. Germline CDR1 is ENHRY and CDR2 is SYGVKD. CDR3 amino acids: CAISDRGSQFF. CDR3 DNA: TGTGCCATCAGTGACAGGGGGTCCCAGTTCTTC.

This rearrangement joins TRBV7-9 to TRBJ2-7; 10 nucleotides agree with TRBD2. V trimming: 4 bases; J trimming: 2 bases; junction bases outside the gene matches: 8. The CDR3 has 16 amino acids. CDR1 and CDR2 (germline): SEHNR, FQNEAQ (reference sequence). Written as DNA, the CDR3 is TGTGCCAGCAGCTCTCATCTAGCGGGAGAAACCTACGAGCAGTACTTC. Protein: CASSSHLAGETYEQYF.

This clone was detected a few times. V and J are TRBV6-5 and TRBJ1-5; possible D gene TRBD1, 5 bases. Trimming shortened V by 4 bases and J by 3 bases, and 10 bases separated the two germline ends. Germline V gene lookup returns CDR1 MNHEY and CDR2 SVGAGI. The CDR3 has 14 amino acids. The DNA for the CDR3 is TGTGCCAGCAGTTCAGACAGATACAATCAGCCCCAGCATTTT. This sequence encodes CASSSDRYNQPQHF.

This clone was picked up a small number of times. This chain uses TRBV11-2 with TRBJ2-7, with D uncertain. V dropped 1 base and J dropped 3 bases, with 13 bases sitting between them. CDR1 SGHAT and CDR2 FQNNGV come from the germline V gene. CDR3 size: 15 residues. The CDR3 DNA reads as TGTGCCAGCAGCTTAGGGCAGGACGGATACTACGAGCAGTACTTC. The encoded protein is CASSLGQDGYYEQYF.

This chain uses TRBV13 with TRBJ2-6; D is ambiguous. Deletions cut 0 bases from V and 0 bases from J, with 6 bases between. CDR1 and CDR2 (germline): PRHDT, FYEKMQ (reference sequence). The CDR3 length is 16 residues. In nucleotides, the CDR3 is TGTGCCAGCAGCTTAGGTTTGGACTCTGGGGCCAACGTCCTGACTTTC. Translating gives CASSLGLDSGANVLTF.

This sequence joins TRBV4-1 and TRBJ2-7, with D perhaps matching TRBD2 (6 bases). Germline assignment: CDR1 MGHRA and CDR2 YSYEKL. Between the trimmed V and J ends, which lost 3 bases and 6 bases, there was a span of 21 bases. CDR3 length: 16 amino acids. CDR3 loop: CASSQTRDWHSGEQYF. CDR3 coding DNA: TGCGCCAGCAGCCAGACCCGGGACTGGCACTCGGGCGAGCAGTACTTC.

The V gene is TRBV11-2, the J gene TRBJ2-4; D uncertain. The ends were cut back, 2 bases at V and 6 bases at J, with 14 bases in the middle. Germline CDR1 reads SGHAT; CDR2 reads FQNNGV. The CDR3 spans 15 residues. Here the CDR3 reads CASSLSGSYVNIQYF. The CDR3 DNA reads TGTGCCAGCAGCTTAAGTGGCAGCTATGTAAACATTCAGTACTTC.

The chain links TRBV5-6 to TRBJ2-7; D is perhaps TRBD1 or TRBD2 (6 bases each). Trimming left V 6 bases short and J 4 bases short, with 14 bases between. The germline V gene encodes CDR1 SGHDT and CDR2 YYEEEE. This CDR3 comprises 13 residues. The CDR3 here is CASKPGAGYEQYF. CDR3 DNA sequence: TGTGCCAGCAAGCCGGGGGCAGGATACGAGCAGTACTTC.

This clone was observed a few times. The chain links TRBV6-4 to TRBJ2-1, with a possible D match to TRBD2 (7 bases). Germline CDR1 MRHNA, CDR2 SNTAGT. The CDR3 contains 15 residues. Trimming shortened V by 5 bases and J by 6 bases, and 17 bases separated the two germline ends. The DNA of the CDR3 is TGTGCCAGCAGTCCCGTGGGGGGGGCCAGCAATGAGCAGTTCTTC. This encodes CASSPVGGASNEQFF.

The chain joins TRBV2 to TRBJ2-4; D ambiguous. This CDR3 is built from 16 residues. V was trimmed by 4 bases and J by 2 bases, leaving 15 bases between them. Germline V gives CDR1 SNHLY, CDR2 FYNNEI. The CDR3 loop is CASSGLVQEPKNIQYF. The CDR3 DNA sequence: TGTGCCAGCAGTGGACTGGTGCAGGAACCCAAAAACATTCAGTACTTC.

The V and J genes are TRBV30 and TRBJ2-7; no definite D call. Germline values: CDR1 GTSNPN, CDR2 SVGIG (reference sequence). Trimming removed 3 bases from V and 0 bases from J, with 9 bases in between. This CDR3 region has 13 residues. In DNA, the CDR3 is TGTGCCTGGAGAGCAGAGAGCTCCTACGAGCAGTACTTC. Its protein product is CAWRAESSYEQYF. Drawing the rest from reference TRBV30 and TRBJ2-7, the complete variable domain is SQTIHQWPATLVQPVGSPLSLECTVEGTSNPNLYWYRQAAGRGLQLLFYSVGIGQISSEVPQNLSASRPQDRQFILSSKKLLLSDSGFYLCAWRAESSYEQYFGPGTRLTVT.

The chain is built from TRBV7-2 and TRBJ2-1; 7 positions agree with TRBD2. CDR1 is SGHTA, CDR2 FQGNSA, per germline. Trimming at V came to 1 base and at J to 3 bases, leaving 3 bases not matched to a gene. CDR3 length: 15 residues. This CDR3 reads CASSLERELYNEQFF. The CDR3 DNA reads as TGTGCCAGCAGCTTAGAGCGGGAACTCTACAATGAGCAGTTCTTC.

The CDR3 nucleotides read TGCAGCGTAGCCGTTGGGGCCACTGAAGCTTTCTTT. It is translated as CSVAVGATEAFF. The chain employs TRBV29-1 and TRBJ1-1; D possibly corresponds to TRBD1 (5 bases). V lost 6 bases and J 4 bases, leaving 12 bases between the germline ends. This CDR3 is 12 amino acids long. CDR1 and CDR2 (germline): SQVTM, ANQGSEA.

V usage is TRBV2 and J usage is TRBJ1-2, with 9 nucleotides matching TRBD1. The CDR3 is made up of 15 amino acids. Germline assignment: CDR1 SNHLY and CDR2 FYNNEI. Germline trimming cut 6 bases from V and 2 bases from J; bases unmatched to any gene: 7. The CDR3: CASRGQGAPNYGYTF. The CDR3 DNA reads TGTGCCAGCAGGGGACAGGGCGCGCCCAACTATGGCTACACCTTC.

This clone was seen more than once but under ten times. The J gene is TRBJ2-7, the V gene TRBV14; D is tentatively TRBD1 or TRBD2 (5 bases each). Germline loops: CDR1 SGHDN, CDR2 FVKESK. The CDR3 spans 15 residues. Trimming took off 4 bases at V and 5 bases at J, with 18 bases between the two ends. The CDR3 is CASSRKRGSGHEQYF. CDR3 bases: TGTGCCAGCAGCCGCAAGAGGGGCTCGGGCCACGAGCAGTACTTC.

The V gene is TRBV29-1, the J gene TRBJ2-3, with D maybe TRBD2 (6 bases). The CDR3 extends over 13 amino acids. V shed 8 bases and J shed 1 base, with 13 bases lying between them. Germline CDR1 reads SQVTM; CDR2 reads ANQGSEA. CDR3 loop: CSTRDSGTDTQYF. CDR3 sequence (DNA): TGCAGCACACGGGACTCAGGCACAGATACGCAGTATTTT.

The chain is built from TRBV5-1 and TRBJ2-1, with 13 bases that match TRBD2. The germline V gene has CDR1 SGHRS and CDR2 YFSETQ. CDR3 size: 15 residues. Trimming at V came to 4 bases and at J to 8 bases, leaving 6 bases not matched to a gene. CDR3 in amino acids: CASSPGTSGTDEQFF. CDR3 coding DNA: TGCGCCAGCAGCCCCGGGACTAGCGGGACGGATGAGCAGTTCTTC.

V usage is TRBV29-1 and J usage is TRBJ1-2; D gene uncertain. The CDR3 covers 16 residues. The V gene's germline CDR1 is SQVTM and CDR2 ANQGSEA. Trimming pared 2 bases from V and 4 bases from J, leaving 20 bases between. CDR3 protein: CSVEKYLMGSSYGYTF. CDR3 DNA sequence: TGCAGCGTTGAAAAGTATCTTATGGGGAGCTCCTATGGCTACACCTTC.

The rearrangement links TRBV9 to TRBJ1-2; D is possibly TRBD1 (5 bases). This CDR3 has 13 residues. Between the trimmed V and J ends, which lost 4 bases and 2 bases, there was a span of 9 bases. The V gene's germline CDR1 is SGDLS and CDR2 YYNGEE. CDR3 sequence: CASSTGQNYGYTF. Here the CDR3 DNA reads TGTGCCAGCAGCACCGGACAAAACTATGGCTACACCTTC. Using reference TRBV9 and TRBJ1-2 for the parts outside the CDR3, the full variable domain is DSGVTQTPKHLITATGQRVTLRCSPRSGDLSVYWYQQSLDQGLQFLIQYYNGEERAKGNILERFSAQQFPDLHSELNLSSLELGDSALYFCASSTGQNYGYTFGSGTRLTVV.

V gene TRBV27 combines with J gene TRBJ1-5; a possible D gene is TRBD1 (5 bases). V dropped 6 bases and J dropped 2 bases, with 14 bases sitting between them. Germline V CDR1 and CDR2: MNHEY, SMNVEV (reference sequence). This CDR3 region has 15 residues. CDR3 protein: CASRMGGGGNQPQHF. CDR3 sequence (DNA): TGTGCCAGCAGAATGGGAGGAGGGGGCAATCAGCCCCAGCATTTT.

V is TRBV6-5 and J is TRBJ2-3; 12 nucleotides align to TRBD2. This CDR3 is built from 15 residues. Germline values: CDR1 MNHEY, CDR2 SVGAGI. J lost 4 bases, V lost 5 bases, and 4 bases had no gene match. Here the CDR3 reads CASSALAGGPDTQYF. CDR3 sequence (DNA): TGTGCCAGCAGTGCACTAGCGGGGGGCCCAGATACGCAGTATTTT.

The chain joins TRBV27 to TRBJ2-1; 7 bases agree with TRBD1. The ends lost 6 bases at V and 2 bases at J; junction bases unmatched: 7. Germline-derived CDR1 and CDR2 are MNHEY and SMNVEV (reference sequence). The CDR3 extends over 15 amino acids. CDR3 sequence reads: CASSAPGQTYNEQFF. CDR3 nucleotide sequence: TGTGCCAGCAGCGCCCCGGGACAGACCTACAATGAGCAGTTCTTC.

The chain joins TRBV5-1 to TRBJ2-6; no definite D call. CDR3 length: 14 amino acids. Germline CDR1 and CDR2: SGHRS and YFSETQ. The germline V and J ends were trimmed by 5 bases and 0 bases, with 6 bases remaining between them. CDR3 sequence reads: CASSQSSGANVLTF. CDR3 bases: TGCGCCAGCAGTCAAAGCTCTGGGGCCAACGTCCTGACTTTC.

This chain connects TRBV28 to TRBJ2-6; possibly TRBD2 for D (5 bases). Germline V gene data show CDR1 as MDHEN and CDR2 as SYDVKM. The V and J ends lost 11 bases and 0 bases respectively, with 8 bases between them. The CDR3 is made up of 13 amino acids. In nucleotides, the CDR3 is TGTGCCCGAGGGAGCTCTGGGGCCAACGTCCTGACTTTC. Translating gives CARGSSGANVLTF.

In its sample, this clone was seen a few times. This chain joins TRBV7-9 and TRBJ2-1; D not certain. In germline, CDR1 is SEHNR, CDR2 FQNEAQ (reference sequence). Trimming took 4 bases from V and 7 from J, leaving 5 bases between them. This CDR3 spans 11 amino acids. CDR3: CASSSLNEQFF. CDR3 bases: TGTGCCAGCAGCTCATTAAATGAGCAGTTCTTC. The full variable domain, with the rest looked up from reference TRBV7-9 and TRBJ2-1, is DTGVSQNPRHKITKRGQNVTFRCDPISEHNRLYWYRQTLGQGPEFLTYFQNEAQLEKSRLLSDRFSAERPKGSFSTLEIQRTEQGDSAMYLCASSSLNEQFFGPGTRLTVL.

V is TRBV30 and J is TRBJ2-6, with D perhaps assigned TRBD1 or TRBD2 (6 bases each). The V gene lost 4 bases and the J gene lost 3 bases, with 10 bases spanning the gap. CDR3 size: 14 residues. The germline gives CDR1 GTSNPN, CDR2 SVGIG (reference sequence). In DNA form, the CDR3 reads TGTGCCTGGACTAGGGGGGATGGGGCCAACGTCCTGACTTTC. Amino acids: CAWTRGDGANVLTF.

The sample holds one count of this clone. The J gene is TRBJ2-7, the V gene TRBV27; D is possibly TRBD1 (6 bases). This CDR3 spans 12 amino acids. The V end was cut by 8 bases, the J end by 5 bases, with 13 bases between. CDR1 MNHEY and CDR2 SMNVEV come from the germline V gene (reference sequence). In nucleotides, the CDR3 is TGTGCCAGCTGGGAACAGGGTGACGAGCAGTACTTC. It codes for CASWEQGDEQYF.